The rows below give T cell receptor beta chains drawn from one sample of a study of shared clonotypes between healthy human individuals. Profiled with immunoSEQ multiplex PCR; TCRdb holds only in-frame clones, not every one. The table lists millions of clones, over 85% of them singletons. The sample consisted of naive CD4+ T cells from PBMCs. These receptors were taken from a man between 18 and 35 years old in good health. Some clones in this sample may be carry-over from other donors' samples. The CDR3 runs from the conserved cysteine through the conserved F or W. Each record gives: J gene, clone size, V gene, D gene, CDR3 DNA, CDR3 protein. The D gene is left open where the match is weak. Size is stated for part of the rows, as once, few or many counts, or as a class when the clone is expanded.

TRBJ2-1 | once | TRBV15 | TRBD2 | TGTGCCACCAGCACAACAGCGGGAGGTGAGCAGTTCTTC | CATSTTAGGEQFF
TRBJ1-1 | few | TRBV2 | . | TGTGCCTCAGGAGGGCGCCAGCTGAACACTGAAGCTTTCTTT | CASGGRQLNTEAFF
TRBJ2-7 | once | TRBV7-2 | TRBD2 | TGTGCCAGCAGCTTGCGACTAGCGGGATACGAGCAGTACTTC | CASSLRLAGYEQYF
TRBJ2-7 | . | TRBV28 | . | TGTGCCAGCAGCTCGGGGGCGGGAGTTGTAGGTCTTAAACAGCAGTACTTC | CASSSGAGVVGLKQQYF
TRBJ1-1 | . | TRBV7-2 | . | TGTGCCAGCAGCTTATTTTCCCAAGCTTTCTTT | CASSLFSQAFF
TRBJ1-1 | . | TRBV5-1 | TRBD1 | TGCGCCAGCAGCCAGAATGCCGGACAGGGCCAAGGATGGGCTTTCTTT | CASSQNAGQGQGWAFF
TRBJ1-4 | . | TRBV19 | . | TGTGCCAGTAGCCCACCACCAGGCAGGGAGTCAACTAATGAAAAACTGTTTTTT | CASSPPPGRESTNEKLFF
TRBJ2-1 | . | TRBV7-9 | . | TGTGCCAGCAGCCAGCCAACAGGGTTCGATGAGCAGTTCTTC | CASSQPTGFDEQFF
TRBJ2-7 | once | TRBV5-4 | TRBD1 | TGTGCCAGCAGCTTGGACGGGACAGCCATGTACTTC | CASSLDGTAMYF
TRBJ2-5 | . | TRBV5-4 | TRBD2 | TGTGCCAGCAGCGAAGGAACTAGCGGGAGCCAAGAGACCCAGTACTTC | CASSEGTSGSQETQYF
TRBJ1-6 | . | TRBV7-8 | . | TGTGCCAGCAGCCCCTTTAGGAATTCACCCCTCCACTTT | CASSPFRNSPLHF
TRBJ1-1 | . | TRBV5-1 | TRBD1 | TGCGCCAGCAGCTCGGGACAGGGGAACACTGAAGCTTTCTTT | CASSSGQGNTEAFF
TRBJ1-4 | . | TRBV15 | . | TGTGCCACCAGCAGAGAGGCCAGACATAATGAAAAACTGTTTTTT | CATSREARHNEKLFF
TRBJ2-1 | . | TRBV7-3 | . | TGTGCCAGCAGACTAACAGCCGGGACTTTCGACAATGAGCAGTTCTTC | CASRLTAGTFDNEQFF
TRBJ2-7 | . | TRBV7-2 | TRBD2 | TGTGCCAGCAAGACTAGCGGGAGTCGGGACGAGCAGTACTTC | CASKTSGSRDEQYF
TRBJ2-5 | . | TRBV28 | TRBD2 | TGTGCCAGCACCAGGTCTGGCGGGAGAACAGAGACCCAGTACTTC | CASTRSGGRTETQYF
TRBJ1-1 | . | TRBV28 | . | TGTGCCAGCAGTTTCGGGAGGGAAGCTTTCTTT | CASSFGREAFF
TRBJ1-2 | . | TRBV10-3 | . | TGTGCCATCAGCTCCGGACCCGAGGGCTACACCTTC | CAISSGPEGYTF
TRBJ1-1 | . | TRBV19 | . | TGTGCCAGCCGACCGGACATCGGGGACACTGAAGCTTTCTTT | CASRPDIGDTEAFF
TRBJ1-2 | . | TRBV5-1 | TRBD1 | TGCGCCAGCAGCTTGGACAGGGGATCAAACTATGGCTACACCTTC | CASSLDRGSNYGYTF
TRBJ1-2 | . | TRBV28 | . | TGTGCCAGCAGTCCGTCGGGGGCCCACGGCTACACCTTC | CASSPSGAHGYTF
TRBJ2-5 | . | TRBV6-5 | . | TGTGCCAGCAGCCACGATAGGGGTTTGAAGACCCAGTACTTC | CASSHDRGLKTQYF
TRBJ2-1 | . | TRBV4-1 | . | TGCGCCAGCAGCCCAGGAGTCGGGCAGACGAACAATGAGCAGTTCTTC | CASSPGVGQTNNEQFF
TRBJ1-5 | few | TRBV18 | . | TGTGCCAGCTCATCGTCGGATAGCAATCAGCCCCAGCATTTT | CASSSSDSNQPQHF
TRBJ1-2 | . | TRBV4-1 | TRBD1 | TGCGCCAGCAGCCCCGACAGGGGAAACTATGGCTACACCTTC | CASSPDRGNYGYTF
TRBJ2-5 | once | TRBV5-1 | . | TGCGCCAGCAGCCCCACAGGGTTGGAGACCCAGTACTTC | CASSPTGLETQYF
TRBJ2-1 | . | TRBV27 | . | TGTGCCAGCAGTTTATCTCGGGGGAGCTCCTACAATGAGCAGTTCTTC | CASSLSRGSSYNEQFF
TRBJ2-1 | . | TRBV10-3 | TRBD1 | TGTGCCATCAGCCGAGGGGGCGGAGGCGGGAATGAGCAGTTCTTC | CAISRGGGGGNEQFF
TRBJ1-2 | . | TRBV7-3 | . | TGTGCCAGCAGCTTTCAGGGTTCCAACTATGGCTACACCTTC | CASSFQGSNYGYTF
TRBJ2-3 | . | TRBV6-1 | . | TGTGCCAGCAGTGAAATGGTAGGGGCTGGAGATACGCAGTATTTT | CASSEMVGAGDTQYF